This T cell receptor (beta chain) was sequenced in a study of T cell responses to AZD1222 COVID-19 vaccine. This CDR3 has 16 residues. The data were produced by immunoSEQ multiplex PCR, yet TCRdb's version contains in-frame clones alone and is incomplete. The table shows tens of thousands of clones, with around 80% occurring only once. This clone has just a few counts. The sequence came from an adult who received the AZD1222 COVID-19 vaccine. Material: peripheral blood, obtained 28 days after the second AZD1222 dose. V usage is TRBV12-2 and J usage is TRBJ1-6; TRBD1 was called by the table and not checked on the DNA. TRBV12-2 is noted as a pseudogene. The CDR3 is CASRFVTTEVHSPLHF. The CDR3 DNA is TGTGCAAGTCGCTTTGTTACGACAGAAGTGCATTCACCCCTCCACTTT.